A single sample is the source of the 18 T cell receptor beta chains below, sequenced in a study of T cells in Graves' hyperthyroidism and ophthalmopathy. TCR beta CDR3 region amplification was performed from RNA transcripts. In the first-round RT-PCR of the TCR CDR3, the HTBI primer set was used. Via MiXCR, TCRdb re-called the multiplex PCR reads, giving one row per CDR3 protein. The data show fewer than 450,000 distinct CDR3 sequences, less than 20% seen once. Sequencing input: blood. These receptors were taken from a young man with Graves' ophthalmopathy.

There are many counts of this clonotype. V usage is TRBV10-2 and J usage is TRBJ2-3; 12 bases are a match to TRBD2. Germline V gives CDR1 WSHSY, CDR2 SAAADI. V was pared by 5 bases and J by 0 bases, with 9 bases of the junction left unmatched. The CDR3 loop spans 18 amino acids. In DNA form, the CDR3 reads TGCGCCAGCAGTCCGACTAGCGGGGGCCTAGGGAGCACAGATACGCAGTATTTT. It encodes CASSPTSGGLGSTDTQYF.

This clonotype was counted a few times. The chain joins TRBV9 to TRBJ2-1, with D possibly matching TRBD1 (6 bases). Trimming cost V 2 bases and J 2 bases, with 11 bases left between them. CDR3 length: 15 residues. Germline V lookup: CDR1 SGDLS, CDR2 YYNGEE. The chain's CDR3 is CASSVHRVPYNEQFF. CDR3 sequence (DNA): TGTGCCAGCAGCGTCCACAGGGTACCCTACAATGAGCAGTTCTTC.

A note on this clonotype: Just one base apart from a much larger clone, this may be a read error. The chain employs TRBV3-1 and TRBJ1-2; 9 nucleotides agree with TRBD1. J was trimmed by 6 bases and V by 5 bases; bases with no gene match: 7. Germline CDR1 is LGHDT and CDR2 is YNNKEL (reference sequence). The CDR3 is 14 residues long. The CDR3 coding sequence is TGTGCCAGCAGCGAGGGGGACAGGGACGATGGCTACACCTTC. Translated: CASSEGDRDDGYTF.

CDR3 sequence: CASSVNERHQDTQYF. CDR3 in DNA: TGTGCCAGCAGCGTTAACGAGAGGCACCAAGATACGCAGTATTTT. The chain has TRBV9 and TRBJ2-3; D is undetermined. Deletions cut 2 bases from V and 5 bases from J, with 15 bases between. The CDR3 is made up of 15 amino acids. CDR1 SGDLS and CDR2 YYNGEE come from the germline V gene.

This clonotype has more than one count but fewer than ten. This rearrangement joins TRBV6-5 to TRBJ1-5; D unclear. CDR3 length: 13 residues. Germline V lookup: CDR1 MNHEY, CDR2 SVGAGI. The ends were cut back, 0 bases at V and 4 bases at J, with 4 bases in the middle. The DNA of the CDR3 is TGTGCCAGCAGTTACTCGTTGAATCAGCCCCAGCATTTT. This encodes CASSYSLNQPQHF.

This clonotype occurred many times. This chain connects TRBV12-3 or TRBV12-4 to TRBJ1-5, with unresolved D. The CDR3 is 11 amino acids. V lost 6 bases and J 9 bases, leaving 9 bases between the germline ends. This CDR3 reads CASSSQGPQHF. CDR3 coding DNA: TGTGCCAGCAGCTCCCAAGGGCCCCAGCATTTT.

CDR3 region: CSARAPTSEETQYF. Here the CDR3 DNA reads TGCAGTGCTAGAGCCCCCACTAGCGAAGAGACCCAGTACTTC. V is TRBV20-1 and J is TRBJ2-5; 7 bases are a match to TRBD2. V dropped 1 base and J dropped 3; count of bases not matched to a gene: 5. Germline loops: CDR1 DFQATT, CDR2 SNEGSKA (reference sequence). There are 14 residues in the CDR3.

This clonotype was recorded at least ten times. The chain combines TRBV6-2 or TRBV6-3 with TRBJ1-2, with D possibly matching TRBD1 (5 bases). The CDR3 loop spans 14 amino acids. Looked up from germline, CDR1 is MNHEY and CDR2 is SVGEGT. Trimming cost V 5 bases and J 4 bases, with 14 bases left between them. CDR3 region: CASSTGDPFYGYTF. CDR3 nucleotide sequence: TGTGCCAGCAGTACGGGGGATCCTTTCTATGGCTACACCTTC.

This clonotype occurred many times. This sequence joins TRBV7-9 and TRBJ1-2; tentatively, D is TRBD1 (5 bases). In germline, CDR1 is SEHNR, CDR2 FQNEAQ (reference sequence). The CDR3 loop spans 12 amino acids. Trimming pared 4 bases from V and 4 bases from J, leaving 7 bases between. The CDR3 protein is CASSSRVYGYTF. The CDR3 DNA sequence: TGTGCCAGCAGCTCCAGGGTCTATGGCTACACCTTC.

The CDR3 DNA follows: TGCAGCGTTGAACCCCGGGACGTGAGCTCCTACGAGCAGTACTTC. Translating gives CSVEPRDVSSYEQYF. The genes are TRBV29-1 and TRBJ2-7; D may be TRBD1 or TRBD2 (5 bases each). Germline CDR1 and CDR2: SQVTM and ANQGSEA. CDR3 length: 15 residues. The V end was cut by 2 bases, the J end by 0 bases, with 14 bases between.

V and J are TRBV6-1 and TRBJ1-4; D is unclear. Trimming removed 2 bases at V and 7 bases at J, with 14 bases between. This CDR3 contains 15 residues. Per the germline V gene, CDR1 is MNHNS and CDR2 is SASEGT. Here the CDR3 reads CASSEQDLGGEKLFF. Here the CDR3 DNA reads TGTGCCAGCAGTGAACAAGACCTCGGAGGTGAAAAACTGTTTTTT.

The chain combines TRBV5-5 with TRBJ2-3, with D possibly matching TRBD2 (5 bases). This CDR3 spans 14 amino acids. V was cut by 4 bases and J by 2 bases, with 11 bases left in between. The germline CDR1 and CDR2 sequences are SGHKS and YYEKEE (reference sequence). CDR3 DNA sequence: TGTGCCAGCAGCGGCCGGGGTCTCACAGATACGCAGTATTTT. Its translation: CASSGRGLTDTQYF.

This sequence joins TRBV28 and TRBJ2-5; TRBD2 might be the D (7 bases). CDR3 length: 17 residues. Germline V lookup: CDR1 MDHEN, CDR2 SYDVKM. The ends were cut back, 3 bases at V and 0 bases at J, with 17 bases in the middle. Here the CDR3 reads CASSFGGGPSYQETQYF. Written as DNA, the CDR3 is TGTGCCAGCAGTTTCGGCGGGGGCCCCTCGTACCAAGAGACCCAGTACTTC.

This chain connects TRBV19 to TRBJ2-3; weak D call: TRBD1 (9 bases). CDR3 size: 17 residues. Trimming left V 0 bases short and J 6 bases short, with 19 bases between. Germline V CDR1 and CDR2: LNHDA, SQIVND (reference sequence). The CDR3 DNA sequence: TGTGCCAGTAGTATAGATCACGGGACAGGGACTAGGGATACGCAGTATTTT. It is translated as CASSIDHGTGTRDTQYF.

The chain employs TRBV6-2 or TRBV6-3 and TRBJ1-4; D gene ambiguous. The CDR3 extends over 13 amino acids. Germline-derived CDR1 and CDR2 are MNHEY and SVGEGT. The V end was cut by 6 bases, the J end by 7 bases, with 12 bases between. CDR3 DNA sequence: TGTGCCAGCAGCTACCATCGTAGTGAAAAACTGTTTTTT. The encoded protein is CASSYHRSEKLFF.

This clonotype was detected many times. The chain couples TRBV28 to TRBJ1-2, with 9 positions matching TRBD1. Looked up from germline, CDR1 is MDHEN and CDR2 is SYDVKM. The CDR3 has 13 amino acids. The junction had 6 bases not matched to a gene; V was cut back by 8 bases and J by 5 bases. DNA for the CDR3: TGTGCCAGCTTTTACAGGGGGCGGTATGGCTACACCTTC. Residues: CASFYRGRYGYTF.

This clonotype was observed at least ten times. The chain joins TRBV6-2 or TRBV6-3 to TRBJ1-2; no firm D call. Per germline, CDR1 MNHEY and CDR2 SVGEGT. V was trimmed by 6 bases and J by 4 bases, leaving 18 bases between them. This CDR3 has 15 residues. The CDR3 DNA is TGTGCCAGCAGGGGTTCCAGTTCAGTCACCTATGGCTACACCTTC. This codes for CASRGSSSVTYGYTF.

V usage is TRBV3-1 and J usage is TRBJ2-1, with D perhaps TRBD1 or TRBD2 (6 bases each). Germline CDR1 reads LGHDT; CDR2 reads YNNKEL (reference sequence). The CDR3 totals 15 residues. The V and J ends lost 6 bases and 7 bases respectively, with 19 bases between them. The CDR3 region is CASRSRGTSGNEQFF. In DNA, the CDR3 is TGTGCCAGCAGGTCCCGGGGGACATCTGGGAATGAGCAGTTCTTC.